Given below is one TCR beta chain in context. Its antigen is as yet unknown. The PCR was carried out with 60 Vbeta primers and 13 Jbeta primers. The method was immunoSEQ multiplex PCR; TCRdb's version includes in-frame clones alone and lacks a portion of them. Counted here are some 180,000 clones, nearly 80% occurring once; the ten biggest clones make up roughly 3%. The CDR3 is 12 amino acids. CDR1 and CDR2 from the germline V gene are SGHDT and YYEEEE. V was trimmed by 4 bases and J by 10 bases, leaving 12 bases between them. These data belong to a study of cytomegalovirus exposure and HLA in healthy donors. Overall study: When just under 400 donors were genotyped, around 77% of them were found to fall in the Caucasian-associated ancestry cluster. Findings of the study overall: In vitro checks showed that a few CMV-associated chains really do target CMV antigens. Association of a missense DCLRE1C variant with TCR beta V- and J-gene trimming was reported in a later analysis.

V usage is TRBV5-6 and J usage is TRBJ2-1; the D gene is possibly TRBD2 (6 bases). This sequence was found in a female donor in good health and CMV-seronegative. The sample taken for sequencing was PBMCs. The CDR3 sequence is CASSPGTAEQFF. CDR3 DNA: TGTGCCAGCAGCCCCGGGACTGCCGAGCAGTTCTTC.